The 32 T cell receptor beta chains presented below share a single source sample, sequenced in a study of cytomegalovirus exposure and HLA in healthy donors. The table came from immunoSEQ multiplex PCR; TCRdb's copy has only in-frame clones and leaves some out. The sample shows about 160,000 clones, just under 85% of them seen only once. Input material: PBMCs. The receptors here all came from a young man in good health and CMV-seropositive.

The rearrangement uses TRBV7-9 and TRBJ2-7, with D possibly TRBD1 on 6 matching bases. From germline, CDR1 is SEHNR and CDR2 FQNEAQ (reference sequence). V was trimmed by 6 bases and J by 4 bases, leaving 16 bases between them. The CDR3 consists of 14 residues. CDR3 coding DNA: TGTGCCAGCAGGCTGGAAGGGGGTGGGTACGAGCAGTACTTC. Residues: CASRLEGGGYEQYF.

The chain recombines TRBV5-1 with TRBJ1-4, with D perhaps TRBD1 (5 bases). Trimming cost V 2 bases and J 10 bases, with 12 bases left between them. Looked up from germline, CDR1 is SGHRS and CDR2 is YFSETQ. This CDR3 spans 13 amino acids. The chain's CDR3 is CASSLGDLGKLFF. The CDR3 DNA follows: TGCGCCAGCAGCTTAGGGGATCTAGGAAAACTGTTTTTT.

This clone has only a few counts. The V call is TRBV7-6, the J call TRBJ2-5; D remains unclear. The CDR3 is 13 amino acids. Trimming left V 3 bases short and J 1 base short, with 6 bases between. The germline V gene encodes CDR1 SGHVS and CDR2 FNYEAQ. The CDR3 loop reads CASSFYPQETQYF. The CDR3 DNA sequence: TGTGCCAGCAGCTTCTACCCCCAAGAGACCCAGTACTTC.

A word on this clone: One end of the junction does not line up with germline, which may come from a read error. The chain couples TRBV18 to TRBJ2-7, with a tentative D call TRBD2 (5 bases). Germline-derived CDR1 and CDR2 are KGHSH and LQKENI. This CDR3 comprises 13 residues. For the CDR3, the DNA is TGTGCCAGCTCACCAGTGGAGGCGGCCGAGGAGTACTTC. Residues: CASSPVEAAEEYF.

V and J are TRBV2 and TRBJ2-3; TRBD2 matches at 11 bases. The CDR3 is 16 amino acids. The V and J ends lost 4 bases and 4 bases, in that order; junction bases with no gene match: 7. The germline CDR1 and CDR2 sequences are SNHLY and FYNNEI. The chain's CDR3 is CASSVLAGGGADTQYF. The CDR3 nucleotides read TGTGCCAGCAGTGTGCTAGCGGGGGGTGGGGCAGATACGCAGTATTTT.

V usage is TRBV7-9 and J usage is TRBJ2-7; 8 bases agree with TRBD1. The CDR3 is made up of 16 amino acids. Germline values: CDR1 SEHNR, CDR2 FQNEAQ (reference sequence). V dropped 3 bases and J dropped 3; count of bases not matched to a gene: 10. This chain's CDR3 is CASSLVWTGRIYEQYF. CDR3 bases: TGTGCCAGCAGCTTGGTATGGACAGGGAGAATCTACGAGCAGTACTTC.

The chain has TRBV11-2 and TRBJ2-3, with 12 bases identical to TRBD2. The CDR3 loop spans 17 amino acids. Losses at the gene ends were 4 bases for V and 3 bases for J; bases not matched to a gene: 8. CDR1 SGHAT and CDR2 FQNNGV come from the germline V gene. CDR3: CASSSLGLAGGTDTQYF. CDR3 DNA sequence: TGTGCCAGCAGCTCCTTGGGACTAGCGGGCGGGACAGATACGCAGTATTTT.

The V gene is TRBV11-2, the J gene TRBJ2-1; no firm D call. CDR1 SGHAT and CDR2 FQNNGV come from the germline V gene. Trimming removed 1 base from V and 6 bases from J, with 7 bases in between. CDR3 length: 13 residues. The CDR3 sequence is CASSLAEFNEQFF. CDR3 DNA sequence: TGTGCCAGCAGCTTAGCCGAGTTCAATGAGCAGTTCTTC.

The genes are TRBV10-3 and TRBJ2-5; 7 bases are shared with TRBD2. The CDR3 runs 15 residues. The germline gives CDR1 ENHRY, CDR2 SYGVKD. Trimming removed 6 bases from V and 3 bases from J; junction bases left unmatched: 10. CDR3 residues: CAIRSSGGRKETQYF. The CDR3 bases are TGTGCCATCAGATCTTCGGGGGGTCGAAAAGAGACCCAGTACTTC.

The V call is TRBV4-1, the J call TRBJ2-3; 10 bases fit TRBD1. Germline loops: CDR1 MGHRA, CDR2 YSYEKL. The CDR3 is 17 residues long. V dropped 4 bases and J dropped 4; count of bases not matched to a gene: 11. CDR3 amino acids: CASSPAAGQGNADTQYF. The CDR3 region has the DNA TGCGCCAGCAGCCCCGCGGCGGGACAGGGGAATGCAGATACGCAGTATTTT.

The chain carries TRBV30 and TRBJ1-1; no definite D call. Germline CDR1 reads GTSNPN; CDR2 reads SVGIG (reference sequence). This CDR3 spans 13 amino acids. Trimming stripped 2 bases from V and 1 base from J, with 8 bases between. CDR3 sequence (DNA): TGTGCCTGGAGTCTAAACAGGAACACTGAAGCTTTCTTT. As protein: CAWSLNRNTEAFF.

This chain joins TRBV13 and TRBJ2-3; weak D call: TRBD2 (5 bases). Deletions cut 0 bases from V and 1 base from J, with 11 bases between. Germline values: CDR1 PRHDT, CDR2 FYEKMQ (reference sequence). This CDR3 is built from 16 residues. The CDR3 DNA is TGTGCCAGCAGCTTAGGTCTCCTAGCCGGCACAGATACGCAGTATTTT. Its translation: CASSLGLLAGTDTQYF. The full variable domain, completed using reference TRBV13 and TRBJ2-3, is AAGVIQSPRHLIKEKRETATLKCYPIPRHDTVYWYQQGPGQDPQFLISFYEKMQSDKGSIPDRFSAQQFSDYHSELNMSSLELGDSALYFCASSLGLLAGTDTQYFGPGTRLTVL.

The J gene is TRBJ1-1, the V gene TRBV6-5; 8 nucleotides agree with TRBD1. The CDR3 is made up of 16 amino acids. CDR1 is MNHEY and CDR2 is SVGAGI in the germline V gene. V gave up 0 bases and J gave up 8 bases; unmatched junction bases: 11. The CDR3 loop is CASSYSRTGSEVEAFF. CDR3 DNA: TGTGCCAGCAGTTACTCTCGGACAGGGAGCGAGGTAGAAGCTTTCTTT.

The chain is built from TRBV4-3 and TRBJ1-2, with 11 nucleotides matching TRBD1. The germline V gene has CDR1 LGHNA and CDR2 YSLEER. The V and J ends lost 3 bases and 8 bases, in that order; junction bases with no gene match: 8. CDR3 length equals 15 residues. CDR3 nucleotides: TGCGCCAGCAGCCATGGGACAGGGGGTGGGGAAGGCTACACCTTC. It codes for CASSHGTGGGEGYTF.

The gene calls are TRBV2 and TRBJ1-5; tentatively, D is TRBD1 (5 bases). Germline V gives CDR1 SNHLY, CDR2 FYNNEI. Trimming took 1 base from V and 10 from J, leaving 11 bases between them. This CDR3 contains 13 residues. This chain's CDR3 is CASSEGEGTPQHF. In DNA form, the CDR3 reads TGTGCCAGCAGTGAAGGGGAAGGGACTCCCCAGCATTTT.

The gene calls are TRBV5-1 and TRBJ1-2; 9 bases match TRBD1. Trimming at V came to 0 bases and at J to 8 bases, leaving 5 bases not matched to a gene. The CDR3 has 14 residues. The germline V gene encodes CDR1 SGHRS and CDR2 YFSETQ. The CDR3 loop is CASSLGETGGGYTF. CDR3 bases: TGCGCCAGCAGCTTGGGGGAAACAGGGGGCGGCTACACCTTC.

CDR3 residues: CASSAGTGLSYEQYF. CDR3 nucleotides: TGTGCCAGCAGCGCGGGGACAGGGCTGTCCTACGAGCAGTACTTC. This rearrangement joins TRBV7-2 to TRBJ2-7, with 9 bases lining up with TRBD1. Germline-derived CDR1 and CDR2 are SGHTA and FQGNSA. The CDR3 length is 15 residues. J lost 1 base, V lost 5 bases, and 6 bases had no gene match.

The CDR3 protein is CASSSRQGARQPQHF. For the CDR3, the DNA is TGTGCCAGTAGTAGTCGACAGGGGGCGAGGCAGCCCCAGCATTTT. The chain employs TRBV19 and TRBJ1-5; 10 bases are a match to TRBD1. V was clipped by 4 bases and J by 7 bases; unmatched bases: 7. This CDR3 region has 15 residues. Germline V lookup: CDR1 LNHDA, CDR2 SQIVND (reference sequence).

The rearrangement links TRBV9 to TRBJ2-2, with 8 bases identical to TRBD2. Germline CDR1 SGDLS, CDR2 YYNGEE. This CDR3 has 17 residues. After removal of 5 bases from V and 1 base from J, the junction contained 10 bases not matched to a gene. The CDR3 region is CASSWRVAGLNTGELFF. Written as DNA, the CDR3 is TGTGCCAGCAGTTGGAGGGTAGCGGGGCTGAACACCGGGGAGCTGTTTTTT.

The chain combines TRBV4-3 with TRBJ1-1, with TRBD1 matching over 7 bases. The germline V gene encodes CDR1 LGHNA and CDR2 YSLEER. The junction had 15 bases not matched to a gene; V was cut back by 0 bases and J by 11 bases. This CDR3 contains 16 residues. The CDR3 here is CASSQDHGAGGYRAFF. In DNA form, the CDR3 reads TGCGCCAGCAGCCAAGATCACGGGGCAGGGGGGTATCGGGCTTTCTTT.

The chain uses TRBV15 and TRBJ1-2, with 7 bases lining up with TRBD1. Germline V gene lookup returns CDR1 LNHNV and CDR2 YYDKDF (reference sequence). V was clipped by 1 base and J by 4 bases; unmatched bases: 6. The CDR3 loop spans 15 amino acids. CDR3 bases: TGTGCCACCAGCAGAGTAGGGTCAGGGGGCTATGGCTACACCTTC. Protein sequence: CATSRVGSGGYGYTF.

V and J are TRBV11-2 and TRBJ2-3, with a tentative D call TRBD1 (6 bases). Trimming took 2 bases from V and 2 from J, leaving 11 bases between them. The CDR3 has 15 amino acids. Germline-derived CDR1 and CDR2 are SGHAT and FQNNGV. CDR3 loop: CASSLWAGVTDTQYF. As DNA, the CDR3 is TGTGCCAGCAGCTTATGGGCAGGGGTCACAGATACGCAGTATTTT.

The CDR3 spells CASSYPLAGGTDTQYF. As DNA, the CDR3 is TGTGCCAGCAGTTACCCGCTAGCGGGGGGCACAGATACGCAGTATTTT. The chain uses TRBV6-5 and TRBJ2-3; 10 nucleotides align to TRBD2. V dropped 2 bases and J dropped 1; count of bases not matched to a gene: 3. Germline lookup yields CDR1 MNHEY and CDR2 SVGAGI. The CDR3 has 16 residues.

The gene calls are TRBV13 and TRBJ2-5; possible D gene TRBD1, 5 bases. Germline loops: CDR1 PRHDT, CDR2 FYEKMQ (reference sequence). The CDR3 is 14 residues long. The V and J ends lost 2 bases and 2 bases respectively, with 9 bases between them. CDR3 region: CASSLPGRQETQYF. CDR3 in DNA: TGTGCCAGCAGCTTACCAGGGCGGCAAGAGACCCAGTACTTC.

The J gene is TRBJ1-3, the V gene TRBV4-3, with 7 bases identical to TRBD1. The CDR3 is 15 residues long. V was clipped by 1 base and J by 2 bases; unmatched bases: 2. Germline CDR1 and CDR2: LGHNA and YSLEER. The CDR3 protein is CASSQVQGAGNTIYF. The DNA for the CDR3 is TGCGCCAGCAGCCAAGTGCAGGGGGCTGGAAACACCATATATTTT.

The rearrangement joins TRBV29-1 to TRBJ2-2, with no clear D. V was pared by 7 bases and J by 1 base, with 7 bases between. Per germline, CDR1 SQVTM and CDR2 ANQGSEA. This CDR3 comprises 12 residues. The CDR3 DNA follows: TGCAGCGCTTCTATGAACACCGGGGAGCTGTTTTTT. This codes for CSASMNTGELFF.

This clone showed up just once. Other nucleotide sequences in the sample specify the same CDR3. The genes are TRBV5-1 and TRBJ2-3, with a tentative D call TRBD2 (6 bases). The germline V gene has CDR1 SGHRS and CDR2 YFSETQ. V dropped 0 bases and J dropped 1 base, with 6 bases sitting between them. The CDR3 covers 14 residues. Here the CDR3 reads CASSLAGGTDTQYF. CDR3 in DNA: TGCGCCAGCAGCTTGGCGGGGGGCACAGATACGCAGTATTTT.

The rearrangement joins TRBV19 to TRBJ1-5, with no clear D. The germline gives CDR1 LNHDA, CDR2 SQIVND (reference sequence). This CDR3 region has 14 residues. V was cut by 7 bases and J by 0 bases, with 10 bases left in between. As DNA, the CDR3 is TGTGCCAGTAAGGGAGGATTTAGCAATCAGCCCCAGCATTTT. It yields the protein CASKGGFSNQPQHF.

The rearrangement links TRBV4-1 to TRBJ2-5; 13 bases match TRBD2. The germline V gene encodes CDR1 MGHRA and CDR2 YSYEKL. V shed 6 bases and J 5 bases; nucleotides not matched to a gene: 12. This CDR3 region has 17 residues. CDR3 region: CASSERGTSGVLETQYF. The CDR3 bases are TGCGCCAGCAGTGAGAGAGGGACTAGCGGGGTGCTTGAGACCCAGTACTTC.

V usage is TRBV15 and J usage is TRBJ2-3; D might be TRBD1 (6 bases). Germline V gene lookup returns CDR1 LNHNV and CDR2 YYDKDF (reference sequence). Trimming stripped 3 bases from V and 1 base from J, with 11 bases between. This CDR3 is built from 15 residues. The CDR3 is CATSSLSGGTDTQYF. The CDR3 DNA reads TGTGCCACCAGCAGCTTATCAGGGGGCACAGATACGCAGTATTTT.

This sequence joins TRBV19 and TRBJ2-1; TRBD2 is a possible D gene (7 bases). The CDR3 is made up of 14 amino acids. Between the trimmed V and J ends, which lost 7 bases and 5 bases, there was a span of 15 bases. The germline V gene encodes CDR1 LNHDA and CDR2 SQIVND (reference sequence). The CDR3 loop reads CASTSAGAHNEQFF. CDR3 nucleotide sequence: TGTGCCAGTACCTCGGCGGGGGCCCACAATGAGCAGTTCTTC.

The J gene is TRBJ2-2, the V gene TRBV4-1, with D uncertain. The CDR3 length is 13 residues. The germline V and J ends were trimmed by 4 bases and 7 bases, with 10 bases remaining between them. Germline V gene data show CDR1 as MGHRA and CDR2 as YSYEKL. This chain's CDR3 is CASSRSLDGELFF. DNA of the CDR3: TGCGCCAGCAGCCGCAGTCTCGACGGGGAGCTGTTTTTT.